These 13 T cell receptor beta chains were sequenced from one sample in a study of OX40 agonist ivuxolimab in advanced cancers. Library creation used the immunoSEQ multiplex PCR assay. TCRdb holds this immuneACCESS table with in-frame rearrangements only. Some clones are missing; in checked studies, unresolved V genes explain under half, and the rest has no known cause. The table for this sample lists some 86,000 clones; about nine tenths of them were counted only once. The ten largest account for approximately 0.3% of the sample. The sequences come from CD4+ or CD8+ T cells sorted from blood, collected in a trial of the OX40 agonist ivuxolimab. The receptors were gathered from an adult with an advanced solid tumor such as melanoma, head and neck, liver or kidney cancer.

This chain uses TRBV6-1 with TRBJ2-7; D not resolved. The CDR3 consists of 12 residues. CDR1 MNHNS and CDR2 SASEGT come from the germline V gene. Trimming took off 3 bases at V and 4 bases at J, with 7 bases between the two ends. The CDR3 DNA is TGTGCCAGCAGTGATAGGAAATACGAGCAGTACGTC. Its protein is CASSDRKYEQYV.

The V call is TRBV28, the J call TRBJ2-2, with a possible D match to TRBD2 (6 bases). This CDR3 region has 16 residues. Germline V CDR1 and CDR2: MDHEN, SYDVKM. V lost 6 bases, J lost 1 base, and 15 bases lay in between. The CDR3 region has the DNA TGTGCCAGCAGCTCCTCAGGGCGGGGGAACACCGGGGAGCTGTTTTTT. This sequence encodes CASSSSGRGNTGELFF. Complete variable domain (other parts from reference TRBV28 and TRBJ2-2): DVKVTQSSRYLVKRTGEKVFLECVQDMDHENMFWYRQDPGLGLRLIYFSYDVKMKEKGDIPEGYSVSREKKERFSLILESASTNQTSMYLCASSSSGRGNTGELFFGEGSRLTVL.

The CDR3 spells CASSPGQGAFNSPLHF. CDR3 DNA: TGCGCCAGCAGCCCGGGACAGGGGGCGTTTAATTCACCCCTCCACTTT. The chain recombines TRBV4-1 with TRBJ1-6; 12 nucleotides agree with TRBD1. The CDR3 sequence is 16 residues long. J was trimmed by 6 bases and V by 4 bases; bases with no gene match: 4. Per the germline V gene, CDR1 is MGHRA and CDR2 is YSYEKL.

The V and J genes are TRBV4-1 and TRBJ2-5, with 8 bases that match TRBD2. In germline, CDR1 is MGHRA, CDR2 YSYEKL. The CDR3 sequence is 14 residues long. Losses at the gene ends were 4 bases for V and 3 bases for J; bases not matched to a gene: 4. CDR3 in DNA: TGCGCCAGCAGCCCAGGACTAGCCAAAGAGACCCAGTACTTC. The encoded protein is CASSPGLAKETQYF.

The chain recombines TRBV19 with TRBJ1-6, with D tentatively TRBD1 (5 bases). CDR3 length equals 16 residues. Germline loops: CDR1 LNHDA, CDR2 SQIVND (reference sequence). Trimming took off 5 bases at V and 7 bases at J, with 18 bases between the two ends. The CDR3 DNA sequence: TGTGCCAGTAGTTCCCGGGACGGCCGAAGGAATTCACCCCTCCACTTT. Protein product: CASSSRDGRRNSPLHF.

The chain couples TRBV10-3 to TRBJ2-1, with D maybe TRBD1 (6 bases). Germline V gives CDR1 ENHRY, CDR2 SYGVKD. With 4 bases removed from V and 6 bases from J, the gap between germline ends came to 7 bases. The CDR3 has 12 residues. The CDR3, as DNA: TGTGCCATCAGTGGAGGGGGCAATGAGCAGTTCTTC. Protein sequence: CAISGGGNEQFF.

The chain has TRBV4-2 and TRBJ1-5, with 8 bases identical to TRBD1. V shed 4 bases and J 5 bases; nucleotides not matched to a gene: 10. The CDR3 sequence is 16 residues long. CDR1 and CDR2 (germline): LGHNA, YNFKEQ. The CDR3 sequence: CASSPPLGQGDQPQHF. DNA for the CDR3: TGTGCCAGCAGCCCTCCCCTAGGACAGGGCGATCAGCCCCAGCATTTT.

The rearrangement links TRBV9 to TRBJ2-2; D gene uncertain. Trimming pared 2 bases from V and 5 bases from J, leaving 7 bases between. Per the germline V gene, CDR1 is SGDLS and CDR2 is YYNGEE. The CDR3 is 13 amino acids. CDR3 amino acids: CASSVLPTGELFF. The CDR3 region has the DNA TGTGCCAGCAGCGTCTTACCGACCGGGGAGCTGTTTTTT.

The rearrangement uses TRBV30 and TRBJ1-3, with 7 bases identical to TRBD1. CDR3 length: 17 residues. Trimming took 4 bases from V and 0 from J; bases not matched to a gene: 12. In germline, CDR1 is GTSNPN, CDR2 SVGIG (reference sequence). The CDR3 protein is CAWTGTGTAVSGNTIYF. The CDR3 DNA reads as TGTGCCTGGACAGGGACCGGGACAGCCGTCTCTGGAAACACCATATATTTT.

The rearrangement uses TRBV19 and TRBJ1-1; weak D call: TRBD1 (5 bases). The V end lost 3 bases, the J end lost 3 bases, and 8 bases lay between the germline ends. CDR3 length: 13 residues. Per the germline V gene, CDR1 is LNHDA and CDR2 is SQIVND (reference sequence). CDR3 amino acids: CASSIRGDTEAFF. The CDR3 DNA sequence: TGTGCCAGTAGTATCAGAGGGGACACTGAAGCTTTCTTT.

The J gene is TRBJ2-3, the V gene TRBV11-1; D gene uncertain. V dropped 0 bases and J dropped 0 bases, with 10 bases sitting between them. The CDR3 spans 16 residues. CDR1 and CDR2 (germline): SGHAT, FQDESV (reference sequence). CDR3 sequence: CASSLAALTSTDTQYF. In nucleotides, the CDR3 is TGTGCCAGCAGCTTAGCGGCCCTCACGAGCACAGATACGCAGTATTTT. The entire variable domain, with the rest obtained from reference TRBV11-1 and TRBJ2-3, is as follows: EAEVAQSPRYKITEKSQAVAFWCDPISGHATLYWYRQILGQGPELLVQFQDESVVDDSQLPKDRFSAERLKGVDSTLKIQPAELGDSAMYLCASSLAALTSTDTQYFGPGTRLTVL.

The V and J genes are TRBV7-3 and TRBJ1-1; 8 bases are shared with TRBD1. Looked up from germline, CDR1 is SGHTA and CDR2 is FQGTGA. With V trimmed by 4 bases and J by 1 base, 5 bases remained unmatched. This CDR3 has 15 residues. CDR3 loop: CASSSTGGQNTEAFF. CDR3 nucleotides: TGTGCCAGCAGCTCAACAGGGGGGCAGAACACTGAAGCTTTCTTT.

The J gene is TRBJ2-7, the V gene TRBV18; D unresolved. CDR3 length: 12 residues. Trimming left V 2 bases short and J 4 bases short, with 6 bases between. Germline V lookup: CDR1 KGHSH, CDR2 LQKENI. CDR3 sequence: CASSPDLYEQYF. The CDR3 nucleotides are TGTGCCAGCTCACCAGACTTGTACGAGCAGTACTTC.